What follows are 9 T cell receptor beta chains derived from one specimen sequenced in a study of blood T cell repertoires in COVID-19. Sequenced by immunoSEQ multiplex PCR; TCRdb stores in-frame clones only, minus some. Found here are some 330,000 clones, about 87% of them singletons; the top ten hold roughly 2%. The sample consisted of PBMCs or T cells enriched from blood (not recorded which). Every receptor here comes from a man aged 35-49 years in a cohort exposed to, infected with or recovered from COVID-19 (not recorded which).

The rearrangement uses TRBV18 and TRBJ2-2, with 13 bases matching TRBD2. Germline assignment: CDR1 KGHSH and CDR2 LQKENI. The CDR3 has 16 amino acids. Germline trimming cut 2 bases from V and 6 bases from J; bases unmatched to any gene: 3. CDR3 sequence (DNA): TGTGCCAGCTCACCAGGACTAGCGGGAGTCGCCGGGGAGCTGTTTTTT. Translated, it gives CASSPGLAGVAGELFF. The full variable domain, completed using reference TRBV18 and TRBJ2-2, is NAGVMQNPRHLVRRRGQEARLRCSPMKGHSHVYWYRQLPEEGLKFMVYLQKENIIDESGMPKERFSAEFPKEGPSILRIQQVVRGDSAAYFCASSPGLAGVAGELFFGEGSRLTVL.

The CDR3 nucleotides read TGTGCCAGCACCCGCCGGGACAGGTCGGATGGCTACACCTTC. Translated: CASTRRDRSDGYTF. This rearrangement joins TRBV9 to TRBJ1-2; 8 bases are shared with TRBD1. This CDR3 has 14 residues. V trimming: 6 bases; J trimming: 6 bases; junction bases outside the gene matches: 10. CDR1 and CDR2 from the germline V gene are SGDLS and YYNGEE.

The genes are TRBV30 and TRBJ2-7, with TRBD2 matching over 7 bases. V was clipped by 1 base and J by 3 bases; unmatched bases: 6. The CDR3 is 14 residues long. The germline CDR1 and CDR2 sequences are GTSNPN and SVGIG (reference sequence). In DNA form, the CDR3 reads TGTGCCTGGAGTGCGAAACTAGCGCTCTACGAGCAGTACTTC. It is translated as CAWSAKLALYEQYF.

The rearrangement uses TRBV4-1 and TRBJ2-7; 8 bases line up with TRBD1. The germline CDR1 and CDR2 sequences are MGHRA and YSYEKL. J gave up 5 bases and V 3 bases, and 9 bases lay outside the gene matches. The CDR3 has 15 amino acids. The CDR3 DNA reads TGCGCCAGCAGCCATGATGGACAGGGACGGGACGAGCAGTACTTC. Protein sequence: CASSHDGQGRDEQYF.

The rearrangement uses TRBV5-1 and TRBJ2-3; 8 bases line up with TRBD2. Per germline, CDR1 SGHRS and CDR2 YFSETQ. The CDR3 has 15 amino acids. With V trimmed by 4 bases and J by 6 bases, 10 bases remained unmatched. The CDR3 spells CASSPGAGVGDTQYF. For the CDR3, the DNA is TGCGCCAGCAGCCCCGGAGCGGGAGTAGGCGATACGCAGTATTTT.

In its sample, this clone was seen a few times. This rearrangement joins TRBV4-1 to TRBJ1-4; D call uncertain. The ends were cut back, 3 bases at V and 0 bases at J, with 11 bases in the middle. The CDR3 length is 16 residues. Germline assignment: CDR1 MGHRA and CDR2 YSYEKL. The CDR3 bases are TGCGCCAGCAGCCAGTCCTTCGTTGCAACTAATGAAAAACTGTTTTTT. This gives the protein CASSQSFVATNEKLFF.

The genes are TRBV12-5 and TRBJ2-2; D is possibly TRBD2 (5 bases). Germline assignment: CDR1 LGHNT and CDR2 FRNRAP. V was clipped by 5 bases and J by 1 base, with 26 bases between them. The CDR3 spans 20 residues. CDR3 coding DNA: TGTGCTAGTGGTCCCGGTGGCGGGCGCGTCAAGTTCAAGAACACCGGGGAGCTGTTTTTT. Residues: CASGPGGGRVKFKNTGELFF. The variable domain in full, with the rest retrieved from reference TRBV12-5 and TRBJ2-2, is DARVTQTPRHKVTEMGQEVTMRCQPILGHNTVFWYRQTMMQGLELLAYFRNRAPLDDSGMPKDRFSAEMPDATLATLKIQPSEPRDSAVYFCASGPGGGRVKFKNTGELFFGEGSRLTVL.

This clone was detected only a few times. V gene TRBV5-1 combines with J gene TRBJ1-6, with D possibly TRBD1 on 5 matching bases. The ends were cut back, 0 bases at V and 10 bases at J, with 14 bases in the middle. The CDR3 has 15 residues. Germline CDR1 is SGHRS and CDR2 is YFSETQ. This CDR3 is CASSLDVGVGSPLHF. In DNA form, the CDR3 reads TGCGCCAGCAGCTTGGACGTAGGGGTGGGGTCACCCCTCCACTTT.

The chain has TRBV18 and TRBJ1-5; TRBD1 is a possible D gene (5 bases). V was shortened by 2 bases and J by 6 bases, with 11 bases between the two germline ends. CDR3 length: 14 amino acids. Germline-derived CDR1 and CDR2 are KGHSH and LQKENI. The DNA of the CDR3 is TGTGCCAGCTCACCAGGGGAGGGGCGTCAGCCCCAGCATTTT. Translation gives CASSPGEGRQPQHF.